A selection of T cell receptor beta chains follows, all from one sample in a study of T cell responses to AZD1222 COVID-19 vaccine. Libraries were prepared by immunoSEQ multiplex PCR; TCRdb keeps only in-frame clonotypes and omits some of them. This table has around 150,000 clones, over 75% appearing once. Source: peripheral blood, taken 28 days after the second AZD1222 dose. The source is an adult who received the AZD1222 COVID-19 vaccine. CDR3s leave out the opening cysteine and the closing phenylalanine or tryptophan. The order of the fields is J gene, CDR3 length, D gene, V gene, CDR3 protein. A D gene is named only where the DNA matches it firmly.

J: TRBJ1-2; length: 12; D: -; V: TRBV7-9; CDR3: ASSPSRGPYGYT
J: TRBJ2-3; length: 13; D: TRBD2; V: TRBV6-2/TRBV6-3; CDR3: ASSSAGRGGHKQY
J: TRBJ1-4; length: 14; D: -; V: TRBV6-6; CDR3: ASRKIPAGRNEKLF
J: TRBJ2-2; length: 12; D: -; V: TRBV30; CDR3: AWSVRTNTGELF
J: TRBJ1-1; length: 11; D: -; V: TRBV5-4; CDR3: ASIMEGTLRAF
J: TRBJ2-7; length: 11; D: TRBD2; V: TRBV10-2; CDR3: ASSASGVGEQY
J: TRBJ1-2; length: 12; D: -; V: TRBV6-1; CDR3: ASSELDRPYGYT
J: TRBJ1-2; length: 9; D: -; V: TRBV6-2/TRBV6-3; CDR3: ASSYSLSYT
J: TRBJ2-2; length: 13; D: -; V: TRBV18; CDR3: ASSPLLWGTGELF
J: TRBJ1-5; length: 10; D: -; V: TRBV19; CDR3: ASSDSRQPQH
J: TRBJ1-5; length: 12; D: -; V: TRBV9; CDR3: ASSVGQDFQPQH
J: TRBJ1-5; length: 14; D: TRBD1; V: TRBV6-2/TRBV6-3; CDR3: ASSYSSRGRFQPQH
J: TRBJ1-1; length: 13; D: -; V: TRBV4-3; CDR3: ASSQDPPLGTEAF
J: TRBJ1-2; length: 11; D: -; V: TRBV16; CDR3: ASSQLQTYGYT
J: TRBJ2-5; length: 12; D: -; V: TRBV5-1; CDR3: ASSLDRPEETQY
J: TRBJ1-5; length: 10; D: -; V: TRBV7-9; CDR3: ASSLVGQPQH
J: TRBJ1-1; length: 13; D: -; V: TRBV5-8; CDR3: ASSWGVRSYTEAF
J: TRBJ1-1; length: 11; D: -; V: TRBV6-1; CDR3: ASSEQQNTEAF
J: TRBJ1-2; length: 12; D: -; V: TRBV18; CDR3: ASSPVGGIGGYT
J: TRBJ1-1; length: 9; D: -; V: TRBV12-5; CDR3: ASGFGTEAF